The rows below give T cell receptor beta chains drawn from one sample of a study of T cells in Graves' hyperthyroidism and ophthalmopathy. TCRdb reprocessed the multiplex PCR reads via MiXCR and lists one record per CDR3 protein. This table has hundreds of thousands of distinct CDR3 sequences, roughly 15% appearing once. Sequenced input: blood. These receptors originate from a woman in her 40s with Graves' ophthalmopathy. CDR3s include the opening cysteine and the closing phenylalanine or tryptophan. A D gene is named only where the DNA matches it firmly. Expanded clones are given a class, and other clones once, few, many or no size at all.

CDR3 DNA: TGTGCCAGCGGTTGGGGCGGGAACACCGGGGAGCTGTTTTTT; CDR3 protein: CASGWGGNTGELFF; D gene: -; clone size: many; V gene: TRBV6-5; J gene: TRBJ2-2
CDR3 DNA: TGTGCCAGCAGTTTGACAGGGGACCACCACTATGGCTACACCTTC; CDR3 protein: CASSLTGDHHYGYTF; D gene: TRBD1; clone size: many; V gene: TRBV6-5; J gene: TRBJ1-2
CDR3 DNA: TGTGCCAGCAGCCCCCAGGCCGGACGGGCCCAAGAGACCCAGTACTTC; CDR3 protein: CASSPQAGRAQETQYF; D gene: -; clone size: few; V gene: TRBV7-9; J gene: TRBJ2-5
CDR3 DNA: TGTGCCAGCAGTTACTCGCCAGGGAGGTGCGAGCAGTACTTC; CDR3 protein: CASSYSPGRCEQYF; D gene: -; clone size: -; V gene: TRBV6-5; J gene: TRBJ2-7
CDR3 DNA: TGTGCCAGCAGCTTAGGACTAGCGGGAGGAGCGGCCCAGTACTTC; CDR3 protein: CASSLGLAGGAAQYF; D gene: TRBD2; clone size: many; V gene: TRBV11-3; J gene: TRBJ2-5
CDR3 DNA: TGCGCCTGCGAGCCGGGACAGGGATCCTACGAGCAGTACTTC; CDR3 protein: CACEPGQGSYEQYF; D gene: TRBD1; clone size: -; V gene: TRBV30; J gene: TRBJ2-7
CDR3 DNA: TGTGCCAGCAGACTGACAGGGGTGTACGAGCAGTACTTC; CDR3 protein: CASRLTGVYEQYF; D gene: TRBD1; clone size: many; V gene: TRBV27; J gene: TRBJ2-7
CDR3 DNA: TGTGCCAGCAGCTTATACCAGGGGCTTGAAGAGACCCAGTACTTC; CDR3 protein: CASSLYQGLEETQYF; D gene: -; clone size: many; V gene: TRBV7-2; J gene: TRBJ2-5
CDR3 DNA: TGTGCCAGCAGTACTGGGACAGGGTGGGGCTACACCTTC; CDR3 protein: CASSTGTGWGYTF; D gene: TRBD1; clone size: many; V gene: TRBV25-1; J gene: TRBJ1-2
CDR3 DNA: TGTGCCAGCCAAGGGACTACCGAGTCCTACGAGCAGTACTTC; CDR3 protein: CASQGTTESYEQYF; D gene: TRBD2; clone size: many; V gene: TRBV19; J gene: TRBJ2-7
CDR3 DNA: TGTGCCAGCAGTCACCCTTCGAGCTCTGGGGCCAACGTCCTGACTTTC; CDR3 protein: CASSHPSSSGANVLTF; D gene: -; clone size: many; V gene: TRBV6-2/TRBV6-3; J gene: TRBJ2-6
CDR3 DNA: TGTGCCAGCAGTTCCCTGACAGTCTATGATGCGGCTTTCTTT; CDR3 protein: CASSSLTVYDAAFF; D gene: -; clone size: many; V gene: TRBV12-3/TRBV12-4; J gene: TRBJ1-1
CDR3 DNA: TGCAGTGCTTTAGCGGGAGGACGGAACGAGCAGTACTTC; CDR3 protein: CSALAGGRNEQYF; D gene: TRBD2; clone size: few; V gene: TRBV20-1; J gene: TRBJ2-7
CDR3 DNA: TGTGCCAGCAGCTGGACTAGCGGGAGGGCCGAGCAGTACTTC; CDR3 protein: CASSWTSGRAEQYF; D gene: TRBD2; clone size: -; V gene: TRBV7-2; J gene: TRBJ2-7
CDR3 DNA: TGTGCCAGCAGAAAGCTCCTCGGCGGGGGTCCGAAAGAGCAGTACTTC; CDR3 protein: CASRKLLGGGPKEQYF; D gene: TRBD2; clone size: -; V gene: TRBV6-1; J gene: TRBJ2-7
CDR3 DNA: TGTGCCACCTGTCGAGGGGACAGCCTTACGAAGCAGTACTTC; CDR3 protein: CATCRGDSLTKQYF; D gene: TRBD1; clone size: -; V gene: TRBV15; J gene: TRBJ2-7
CDR3 DNA: TGTGCCAGCAGTTTGCGCGGGAGTGCCTACGAGCAGTACTTC; CDR3 protein: CASSLRGSAYEQYF; D gene: TRBD2; clone size: many; V gene: TRBV27; J gene: TRBJ2-7
CDR3 DNA: TGTGCCAGCTCACCCGACGAGAATCAGCCCCAGCATTTT; CDR3 protein: CASSPDENQPQHF; D gene: -; clone size: few; V gene: TRBV18; J gene: TRBJ1-5
CDR3 DNA: TGCAGTGCTAGTTGGGGGAGAGAAGGCGAGCAGTACTTC; CDR3 protein: CSASWGREGEQYF; D gene: -; clone size: many; V gene: TRBV20-1; J gene: TRBJ2-7
CDR3 DNA: TGTGCCAGCAGCTTAGCCCGAGGGGGAAGGGTCGCGTACACTGAAGCTTTCTTT; CDR3 protein: CASSLARGGRVAYTEAFF; D gene: -; clone size: many; V gene: TRBV7-2; J gene: TRBJ1-1
CDR3 DNA: TGTGCCAGCAGTTACGAGGGGCGCGGTTCACCCCTCCACTTT; CDR3 protein: CASSYEGRGSPLHF; D gene: -; clone size: many; V gene: TRBV6-5; J gene: TRBJ1-6